The 7 T cell receptor beta chains presented below share a single source sample, sequenced in a study of CD8 T cells in Susac syndrome. Random hexamers primed reverse transcription of roughly 0.45 to 1 ug RNA. TCRdb recomputed calls from the immunoSEQ multiplex PCR reads with MiXCR, one row per CDR3 protein. The data show 250,000 to 300,000 distinct CDR3 sequences, with about 85% seen just once and over 0.1% held by the top ten. The sample comprised CD8+ T cells from PBMCs. These receptors originate from a human donor with multiple sclerosis.

The gene calls are TRBV7-9 and TRBJ2-5; a possible D gene is TRBD1 (5 bases). The V and J ends lost 2 bases and 5 bases respectively, with 6 bases between them. This CDR3 spans 12 amino acids. Germline loops: CDR1 SEHNR, CDR2 FQNEAQ (reference sequence). The CDR3 DNA is TGTGCCAGCAGCTTACCAGGGGAGACCCAGTACTTC. This translates into CASSLPGETQYF.

This clonotype was found a few times. V gene TRBV18 combines with J gene TRBJ1-5, with a possible D match to TRBD1 (5 bases). The CDR3 sequence is 13 residues long. Germline loops: CDR1 KGHSH, CDR2 LQKENI. The V end lost 6 bases, the J end lost 3 bases, and 9 bases lay between the germline ends. CDR3 nucleotide sequence: TGTGCCAGCTCCCCAGGGTACAATCAGCCCCAGCATTTT. As protein: CASSPGYNQPQHF.

The V call is TRBV7-9, the J call TRBJ2-7, with D possibly matching TRBD1 (7 bases). The CDR3 runs 14 residues. Trimming shortened V by 1 base and J by 4 bases, and 11 bases separated the two germline ends. The V gene's germline CDR1 is SEHNR and CDR2 FQNEAQ (reference sequence). The CDR3 reads CASSLDRGLYEQYF. The CDR3 bases are TGTGCCAGCAGCTTAGACAGGGGACTTTACGAGCAGTACTTC.

This chain uses TRBV4-1 with TRBJ1-1; unclear D gene. This CDR3 contains 15 residues. Between the trimmed V and J ends, which lost 0 bases and 0 bases, there was a span of 8 bases. CDR1 MGHRA and CDR2 YSYEKL come from the germline V gene. CDR3 loop: CASSQDRNMNTEAFF. The CDR3 bases are TGCGCCAGCAGCCAAGATCGGAACATGAACACTGAAGCTTTCTTT.

The chain employs TRBV9 and TRBJ1-4; D gene unclear. Trimming left V 0 bases short and J 1 base short, with 4 bases between. Germline CDR1 reads SGDLS; CDR2 reads YYNGEE. The CDR3 has 14 amino acids. CDR3 in DNA: TGTGCCAGCAGCGTAGGAGGAACTAATGAAAAACTGTTTTTT. It encodes CASSVGGTNEKLFF.

The chain joins TRBV5-1 to TRBJ2-5; D ambiguous. The CDR3 has 11 residues. Germline V gene data show CDR1 as SGHRS and CDR2 as YFSETQ. V lost 7 bases and J lost 4, with 8 bases in between. In DNA, the CDR3 is TGCGCCAGCGGGGTCCTAGAGACCCAGTACTTC. Its translation is CASGVLETQYF.

The chain couples TRBV27 to TRBJ2-5, with TRBD2 identical over 7 bases. J was trimmed by 0 bases and V by 4 bases; bases with no gene match: 14. Germline CDR1 and CDR2: MNHEY and SMNVEV (reference sequence). The CDR3 covers 18 residues. The CDR3 DNA follows: TGTGCCAGCAGTTCGACTAGCTTAAGAGGTTTAGACCAAGAGACCCAGTACTTC. It translates to CASSSTSLRGLDQETQYF.